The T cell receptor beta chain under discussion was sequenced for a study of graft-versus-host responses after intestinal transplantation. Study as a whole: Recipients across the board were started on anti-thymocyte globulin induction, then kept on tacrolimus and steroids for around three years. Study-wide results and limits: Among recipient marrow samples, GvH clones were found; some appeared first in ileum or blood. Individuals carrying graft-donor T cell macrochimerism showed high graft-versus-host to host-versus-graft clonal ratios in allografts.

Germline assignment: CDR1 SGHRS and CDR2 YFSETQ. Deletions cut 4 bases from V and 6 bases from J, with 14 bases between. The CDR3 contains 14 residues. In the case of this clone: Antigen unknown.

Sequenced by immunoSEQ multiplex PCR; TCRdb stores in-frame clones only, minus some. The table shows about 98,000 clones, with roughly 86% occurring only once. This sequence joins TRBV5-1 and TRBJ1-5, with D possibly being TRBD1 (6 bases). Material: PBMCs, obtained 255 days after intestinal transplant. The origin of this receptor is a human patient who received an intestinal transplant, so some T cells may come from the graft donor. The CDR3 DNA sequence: TGCGCCAGCAGCGGCGAGGGGGGTGGTCAGCCCCAGCATTTT. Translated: CASSGEGGGQPQHF. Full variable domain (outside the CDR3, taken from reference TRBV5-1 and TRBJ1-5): KAGVTQTPRYLIKTRGQQVTLSCSPISGHRSVSWYQQTPGQGLQFLFEYFSETQRNKGNFPGRFSGRQFSNSRSEMNVSTLELGDSALYLCASSGEGGGQPQHFGDGTRLSIL.